This is a list of T cell receptor beta chains from one sample in a study of T cells in Graves' hyperthyroidism and ophthalmopathy. MiXCR was run by TCRdb on the multiplex PCR reads, yielding one entry per CDR3 protein. The table has approximately 300,000 distinct CDR3 sequences, approximately 16% seen once. The material sequenced was blood. The source of these receptors is a man aged 30 to 39 with Graves' hyperthyroidism. The CDR3 runs from the conserved cysteine through the conserved F or W. Each record gives: V gene, clone size, J gene, D gene, CDR3 protein, CDR3 DNA. D genes are given only for firm matches. Only part of the rows carry a size: once, few, many, or a class if the clone is expanded.

v_gene: TRBV20-1
abundance: many
j_gene: TRBJ2-7
d_gene: TRBD1
CDR3aa: CSALRDRGNREQYF
CDR3nt: TGCAGTGCTCTCCGGGACAGGGGCAATCGCGAGCAGTACTTC

v_gene: TRBV28
abundance: -
j_gene: TRBJ1-2
d_gene: -
CDR3aa: CASSYRNANYGYTF
CDR3nt: TGTGCCAGCAGCTACAGGAACGCTAACTATGGCTACACCTTC

v_gene: TRBV27
abundance: few
j_gene: TRBJ1-5
d_gene: -
CDR3aa: CASSLGGAEGNQPQHF
CDR3nt: TGTGCCAGCAGTTTGGGGGGGGCAGAGGGCAATCAGCCCCAGCATTTT

v_gene: TRBV7-9
abundance: few
j_gene: TRBJ1-2
d_gene: -
CDR3aa: CASSPTVNPPYGYTF
CDR3nt: TGTGCCAGCAGCCCAACCGTGAACCCCCCGTATGGCTACACCTTC

v_gene: TRBV5-1
abundance: -
j_gene: TRBJ1-3
d_gene: -
CDR3aa: CASSLDSGDGNTIYF
CDR3nt: TGCGCCAGCAGCTTGGACTCCGGTGACGGAAACACCATATATTTT

v_gene: TRBV24-1
abundance: -
j_gene: TRBJ2-3
d_gene: TRBD1
CDR3aa: CATRPRQGPPDTQYF
CDR3nt: TGTGCCACCAGACCTCGACAGGGGCCCCCAGATACGCAGTATTTT

v_gene: TRBV5-1
abundance: few
j_gene: TRBJ2-3
d_gene: -
CDR3aa: CASSFRAAAADTQYF
CDR3nt: TGCGCCAGCAGCTTTAGAGCAGCGGCGGCAGATACGCAGTATTTT

v_gene: TRBV28
abundance: many
j_gene: TRBJ1-2
d_gene: -
CDR3aa: CASSFTGFWYTF
CDR3nt: TGTGCCAGCAGTTTCACAGGGTTTTGGTACACCTTC

v_gene: TRBV7-9
abundance: many
j_gene: TRBJ1-1
d_gene: TRBD1
CDR3aa: CASSRQGPNTEAFF
CDR3nt: TGTGCCAGCAGCCGACAGGGACCGAACACTGAAGCTTTCTTT

v_gene: TRBV29-1
abundance: few
j_gene: TRBJ2-7
d_gene: -
CDR3aa: CSVDVAGIYEQYF
CDR3nt: TGCAGCGTTGACGTGGCAGGGATTTACGAGCAGTACTTC

v_gene: TRBV11-3
abundance: many
j_gene: TRBJ2-1
d_gene: TRBD2
CDR3aa: CASSPGLANEQFF
CDR3nt: TGTGCCAGCAGCCCGGGACTAGCCAATGAGCAGTTCTTC

v_gene: TRBV6-1
abundance: many
j_gene: TRBJ2-3
d_gene: -
CDR3aa: CASRPGLSTDTQYF
CDR3nt: TGTGCCAGCAGACCGGGACTGAGCACAGATACGCAGTATTTT

v_gene: TRBV28
abundance: medium-sized
j_gene: TRBJ1-1
d_gene: -
CDR3aa: CASSQVSGAHTEAFF
CDR3nt: TGTGCCAGCAGTCAAGTTTCGGGGGCCCACACTGAAGCTTTCTTT

v_gene: TRBV20-1
abundance: -
j_gene: TRBJ1-2
d_gene: -
CDR3aa: CSSAGAPYGYTF
CDR3nt: TGCAGTTCGGCGGGGGCACCCTATGGCTACACCTTC

v_gene: TRBV5-1
abundance: -
j_gene: TRBJ1-6
d_gene: TRBD1
CDR3aa: CASSPRQGRHSPLHF
CDR3nt: TGCGCCAGCAGCCCGCGACAGGGGAGGCATTCACCCCTCCACTTT

v_gene: TRBV27
abundance: few
j_gene: TRBJ2-2
d_gene: TRBD2
CDR3aa: CASSLWAGVTGELFF
CDR3nt: TGTGCCAGCAGTTTATGGGCGGGAGTCACCGGGGAGCTGTTTTTT

v_gene: TRBV2
abundance: many
j_gene: TRBJ2-7
d_gene: TRBD2
CDR3aa: CASSERWEGTEQYF
CDR3nt: TGTGCCAGCAGTGAAAGGTGGGAGGGCACCGAGCAGTACTTC

v_gene: TRBV3-1
abundance: many
j_gene: TRBJ1-2
d_gene: -
CDR3aa: CASSQESYYGYTF
CDR3nt: TGTGCCAGCAGCCAAGAGAGTTACTATGGCTACACCTTC

v_gene: TRBV12-5
abundance: many
j_gene: TRBJ1-5
d_gene: -
CDR3aa: CASAQIDRFNQPQHF
CDR3nt: TGTGCTAGTGCCCAGATTGACAGGTTCAATCAGCCCCAGCATTTT

v_gene: TRBV30
abundance: few
j_gene: TRBJ1-2
d_gene: -
CDR3aa: CAWYRYLYGYTF
CDR3nt: TGTGCCTGGTACAGATATCTCTATGGCTACACCTTC

v_gene: TRBV28
abundance: many
j_gene: TRBJ2-7
d_gene: -
CDR3aa: CASSLNHVEQYF
CDR3nt: TGTGCCAGCAGTTTAAACCACGTCGAGCAGTACTTC

v_gene: TRBV5-1
abundance: many
j_gene: TRBJ1-1
d_gene: -
CDR3aa: CASTLAQEDTEAFF
CDR3nt: TGCGCCAGCACCTTAGCGCAAGAAGACACTGAAGCTTTCTTT

v_gene: TRBV20-1
abundance: many
j_gene: TRBJ2-3
d_gene: -
CDR3aa: CSATTGTTQYF
CDR3nt: TGCAGTGCCACGACCGGTACTACGCAGTATTTT

v_gene: TRBV29-1
abundance: few
j_gene: TRBJ1-3
d_gene: -
CDR3aa: CSVSSGFGNTIYF
CDR3nt: TGCAGCGTTAGCTCGGGCTTTGGAAACACCATATATTTT

v_gene: TRBV25-1
abundance: -
j_gene: TRBJ2-1
d_gene: TRBD2
CDR3aa: CASRPRSGRSLNEQFF
CDR3nt: TGTGCCAGCAGGCCCCGGAGCGGGAGGTCCCTGAATGAGCAGTTCTTC

v_gene: TRBV28
abundance: -
j_gene: TRBJ2-2
d_gene: TRBD1
CDR3aa: CASSFTNRGLNTGELFF
CDR3nt: TGTGCCAGCAGTTTTACCAACAGGGGGCTGAACACCGGGGAGCTGTTTTTT